The 10 T cell receptor beta chains reported below all come from one sample, sequenced in a study of human T cells and chemical hapten exposure. Time point noted: pre-sensitization, week 0. Treatment denoted: therapeutic diphenylcyclopropenone sensitization with weekly scalp DPC. MiXCR, applied by TCRdb to the RACE reads, yields one record per CDR3 protein. The sample lists some 360,000 distinct CDR3 sequences; around 5.5% were seen once. Specimen: whole blood, collected in connection with sensitization to the hapten diphenylcyclopropenone (DPC). Receptors were obtained from a woman between 45 and 65 years old with alopecia areata. Some clones in this sample may be carry-over from other donors' samples.

This clonotype was recorded at least ten times. The chain links TRBV18 to TRBJ2-1; tentatively, D is TRBD1 (6 bases). The CDR3 is 14 residues long. V gave up 3 bases and J gave up 2 bases, with 8 bases separating them. Germline-derived CDR1 and CDR2 are KGHSH and LQKENI. The CDR3 sequence: CASSPGAPYNEQFF. CDR3 nucleotide sequence: TGTGCCAGCTCACCGGGGGCACCCTACAATGAGCAGTTCTTC.

There are many counts of this clonotype. The chain carries TRBV2 and TRBJ2-3, with D perhaps matching TRBD2 (6 bases). CDR1 and CDR2 from the germline V gene are SNHLY and FYNNEI. The V and J ends lost 8 bases and 2 bases respectively, with 8 bases between them. The CDR3 runs to 12 residues. The CDR3 sequence is CASSGATDTQYF. CDR3 coding DNA: TGTGCCAGCTCGGGAGCCACAGATACGCAGTATTTT. The full variable domain, completed using reference TRBV2 and TRBJ2-3, is EPEVTQTPSHQVTQMGQEVILRCVPISNHLYFYWYRQILGQKVEFLVSFYNNEISEKSEIFDDQFSVERPDGSNFTLKIRSTKLEDSAMYFCASSGATDTQYFGPGTRLTVL.

DNA for the CDR3: TGTGCCAGCAGCTTAGTATCCAGCGGTGCTTCGAGCTCCTACAATGAGCAGTTCTTC. It specifies CASSLVSSGASSSYNEQFF. The chain joins TRBV7-6 to TRBJ2-1, with D tentatively TRBD2 (5 bases). This CDR3 has 19 residues. Germline V gene data show CDR1 as SGHVS and CDR2 as FNYEAQ. V lost 1 base, J lost 0 bases, and 19 bases lay in between. Variable domain in full (rest from reference TRBV7-6 and TRBJ2-1): GAGVSQSPRYKVTKRGQDVALRCDPISGHVSLYWYRQALGQGPEFLTYFNYEAQQDKSGLPNDRFSAERPEGSISTLTIQRTEQRDSAMYRCASSLVSSGASSSYNEQFFGPGTRLTVL.

This clonotype has a count of ten or more. The chain recombines TRBV29-1 with TRBJ1-2; D remains unclear. Germline-derived CDR1 and CDR2 are SQVTM and ANQGSEA. The CDR3 is 13 residues long. Trimming stripped 6 bases from V and 3 bases from J, with 14 bases between. Here the CDR3 DNA reads TGCAGCGTGTCAGCTTCCAATTACTATGGCTACACCTTC. Its protein product is CSVSASNYYGYTF.

This clonotype appeared a few times. The chain combines TRBV7-9 with TRBJ2-7; D tentatively fits TRBD1 or TRBD2 (5 bases each). The CDR3 contains 17 residues. V lost 5 bases and J lost 2, with 22 bases in between. Germline CDR1 reads SEHNR; CDR2 reads FQNEAQ (reference sequence). DNA for the CDR3: TGTGCCAGCAGCCTCCGGGACCCCGAGGGCCGAACCTACGAGCAGTACTTC. Translated: CASSLRDPEGRTYEQYF. Full variable domain (missing parts from reference TRBV7-9 and TRBJ2-7): DTGVSQNPRHKITKRGQNVTFRCDPISEHNRLYWYRQTLGQGPEFLTYFQNEAQLEKSRLLSDRFSAERPKGSFSTLEIQRTEQGDSAMYLCASSLRDPEGRTYEQYFGPGTRLTVT.

In this sample, this clonotype turned up many times. V usage is TRBV7-2 and J usage is TRBJ2-5; 9 bases fit TRBD2. The J segment lost 5 bases and the V segment lost 1 base, leaving 5 bases of the junction unmatched. CDR1 is SGHTA, CDR2 FQGNSA, per germline. This CDR3 spans 15 amino acids. The CDR3 DNA reads TGTGCCAGCAGCTTAGGGGGACTAGCTGCGGAGACCCAGTACTTC. Translation gives CASSLGGLAAETQYF.

This clonotype was seen many times. The chain employs TRBV6-6 and TRBJ2-1, with a possible D match to TRBD1 (5 bases). The germline gives CDR1 MNHNY, CDR2 SVGAGI (reference sequence). CDR3 length: 14 residues. V lost 5 bases, J lost 9 bases, and 17 bases lay in between. DNA for the CDR3: TGTGCCAGCAGTCCGAGACAGACCCTTGGTGAGCAGTTCTTC. It specifies CASSPRQTLGEQFF.

At least ten counts were recorded for this clonotype. The J gene is TRBJ2-5, the V gene TRBV2; 12 bases are a match to TRBD2. Germline assignment: CDR1 SNHLY and CDR2 FYNNEI. This CDR3 has 16 amino acids. Trimming cost V 4 bases and J 2 bases; bases outside gene matches: 5. CDR3 in amino acids: CASSVRLAGGQETQYF. In DNA form, the CDR3 reads TGTGCCAGCAGTGTACGGCTAGCGGGGGGGCAAGAGACCCAGTACTTC.

CDR3 coding DNA: TGTGCCAGCAGCCCTCATGGGACAGAGACCCAGTACTTC. The encoded protein is CASSPHGTETQYF. The chain employs TRBV7-2 and TRBJ2-5; D tentatively fits TRBD1 or TRBD2 (5 bases each). Trimming cost V 5 bases and J 4 bases, with 11 bases left between them. The V gene's germline CDR1 is SGHTA and CDR2 FQGNSA. This CDR3 has 13 residues.

In regard to this clonotype: Given a much more abundant clone one base away, this may be a read error. This rearrangement joins TRBV5-6 to TRBJ1-6; D unresolved. The CDR3 covers 16 residues. Germline V gene lookup returns CDR1 SGHDT and CDR2 YYEEEE. CDR3 sequence: CVSSFWRVGNNSPLHF. CDR3 DNA: TGTGTCAGCAGCTTTTGGAGGGTAGGGAATAATTCACCCCTCCACTTT.